The 21 T cell receptor beta chains below come from one sample, sequenced in a study of T cells in Graves' hyperthyroidism and ophthalmopathy. From RNA transcripts, TCR beta CDR3 regions were amplified. Primed by the HTBI set, a first-round RT-PCR was run on the TCR CDR3. TCRdb recomputed calls from the multiplex PCR reads with MiXCR, one row per CDR3 protein. The sample yields some 600,000 distinct CDR3 sequences, more than 11% seen once. The specimen sequenced was blood. The receptor source for this set is a woman aged 25 to 39 with Graves' hyperthyroidism that later progressed to Graves' ophthalmopathy.

In this sample, this clonotype turned up many times. This may be a read error, as it is one base from a much larger clone. J is TRBJ2-3 and V is TRBV6-1; 9 positions agree with TRBD2. CDR3 size: 14 residues. The germline V gene encodes CDR1 MNHNS and CDR2 SASEGT. V dropped 7 bases and J dropped 2; count of bases not matched to a gene: 4. The CDR3 DNA reads TGTGCCAGCAAACGACTAGCGGTCACAGATACGCAGTATTTT. Translated, it gives CASKRLAVTDTQYF.

In the case of this clonotype: The junction and the germline gene differ at one end; a read error may be behind it. This sequence joins TRBV5-1 and TRBJ2-5; D gene unclear. This CDR3 region has 13 residues. Germline V lookup: CDR1 SGHRS, CDR2 YFSETQ. CDR3: CASSFDGQEIQYF. As DNA, the CDR3 is TGCGCCAGCAGCTTCGACGGTCAAGAGATCCAGTACTTC.

This clonotype was seen repeatedly, ten times or more. The chain uses TRBV12-3 or TRBV12-4 and TRBJ1-3; tentative D call: TRBD1 (5 bases). Deletions cut 5 bases from V and 9 bases from J, with 23 bases between. This CDR3 has 16 amino acids. The CDR3 loop reads CASSPPHGGLVGTIYF. The CDR3 DNA is TGTGCCAGCAGTCCCCCCCACGGGGGGTTGGTAGGCACCATATATTTT.

This chain connects TRBV29-1 to TRBJ2-3, with 9 bases that match TRBD1. This CDR3 has 14 residues. Germline CDR1 is SQVTM and CDR2 is ANQGSEA. Losses at the gene ends were 4 bases for V and 4 bases for J; bases not matched to a gene: 6. The CDR3, as DNA: TGCAGCGTTGTTTCAGGGACAGGGTCAGATACGCAGTATTTT. As protein: CSVVSGTGSDTQYF.

The chain joins TRBV19 to TRBJ2-3, with unresolved D. Trimming shortened V by 4 bases and J by 4 bases, and 12 bases separated the two germline ends. This CDR3 is built from 14 residues. In germline, CDR1 is LNHDA, CDR2 SQIVND (reference sequence). The CDR3 reads CASSTPGRSDTQYF. CDR3 coding DNA: TGTGCCAGTAGTACCCCTGGCCGATCAGATACGCAGTATTTT. The variable domain in full, with the rest retrieved from reference TRBV19 and TRBJ2-3, is DGGITQSPKYLFRKEGQNVTLSCEQNLNHDAMYWYRQDPGQGLRLIYYSQIVNDFQKGDIAEGYSVSREKKESFPLTVTSAQKNPTAFYLCASSTPGRSDTQYFGPGTRLTVL.

This clonotype was counted only a few times. The V gene is TRBV20-1, the J gene TRBJ2-1; 11 bases fit TRBD2. V shed 5 bases, J shed 4 bases, and the junction held 4 bases outside the gene matches. Germline V lookup: CDR1 DFQATT, CDR2 SNEGSKA (reference sequence). The CDR3 loop spans 14 amino acids. The CDR3 is CSAPRLAGYNEQFF. DNA for the CDR3: TGCAGTGCTCCAAGACTAGCGGGATACAATGAGCAGTTCTTC.

This clonotype occurred many times. This chain links TRBV18 with TRBJ2-7, with a tentative D call TRBD1 (6 bases). The germline V gene has CDR1 KGHSH and CDR2 LQKENI. V lost 3 bases and J 1 base, leaving 10 bases between the germline ends. This CDR3 has 14 amino acids. The CDR3 region is CASSPQDSSYEQYF. The CDR3 nucleotides are TGTGCCAGCTCACCCCAGGACAGTTCCTACGAGCAGTACTTC.

This clonotype was counted a few times. The gene calls are TRBV7-9 and TRBJ2-1; TRBD2 matches at 13 bases. The germline CDR1 and CDR2 sequences are SEHNR and FQNEAQ (reference sequence). V trimming: 1 base; J trimming: 8 bases; junction bases outside the gene matches: 5. This CDR3 has 16 amino acids. The CDR3 DNA is TGTGCCAGCAGCTTAGGAACTAGCGGGAGGGCCGATGAGCAGTTCTTC. Its protein is CASSLGTSGRADEQFF.

This clonotype was seen at least ten times. The J gene is TRBJ1-5, the V gene TRBV28; TRBD1 might be the D (6 bases). The germline CDR1 and CDR2 sequences are MDHEN and SYDVKM. V was clipped by 10 bases and J by 2 bases, with 21 bases between them. CDR3 length: 16 residues. The chain's CDR3 is CAIQFGGYVGNQPQHF. The CDR3 coding sequence is TGTGCCATCCAGTTTGGGGGCTATGTCGGCAATCAGCCCCAGCATTTT.

This clonotype occurred many times. The rearrangement links TRBV6-5 to TRBJ1-1; D gene ambiguous. With 1 base removed from V and 4 bases from J, the gap between germline ends came to 10 bases. The CDR3 runs 14 residues. Per the germline V gene, CDR1 is MNHEY and CDR2 is SVGAGI. CDR3 bases: TGTGCCAGCAGTTACTACCAGGACGGCACTGAAGCTTTCTTT. It codes for CASSYYQDGTEAFF.

This clonotype appeared many times. The chain couples TRBV20-1 to TRBJ2-5; D is undetermined. Germline CDR1 reads DFQATT; CDR2 reads SNEGSKA (reference sequence). There are 12 residues in the CDR3. V was clipped by 7 bases and J by 5 bases, with 14 bases between them. Written as DNA, the CDR3 is TGCAGTGTTACAGACCAACGGGAGACCCAGTACTTC. This codes for CSVTDQRETQYF.

This clonotype was counted many times. V is TRBV27 and J is TRBJ2-3; unclear D gene. V lost 4 bases and J 1 base, leaving 12 bases between the germline ends. Germline CDR1 reads MNHEY; CDR2 reads SMNVEV (reference sequence). This CDR3 contains 15 residues. The CDR3 sequence is CASSSGSARTDTQYF. The CDR3 region has the DNA TGTGCCAGCAGTTCCGGGTCGGCCCGCACAGATACGCAGTATTTT.

This clonotype was detected ten times or more. The J gene is TRBJ2-7, the V gene TRBV12-3 or TRBV12-4; D is undetermined. V gave up 6 bases and J gave up 5 bases, with 20 bases separating them. This CDR3 has 15 amino acids. This chain's CDR3 is CASRAIGPRAHEQYF. CDR3 nucleotides: TGTGCCAGCAGGGCCATAGGGCCACGGGCCCACGAGCAGTACTTC.

The CDR3 coding sequence is TGCGCCAGCAGCTTCGGCAGCTACCAAGAGACCCAGTACTTC. Protein sequence: CASSFGSYQETQYF. The chain has TRBV5-1 and TRBJ2-5; D gene ambiguous. The CDR3 length is 14 residues. Germline V lookup: CDR1 SGHRS, CDR2 YFSETQ. V gave up 2 bases and J gave up 0 bases, with 8 bases separating them. Full variable domain (outside the CDR3, taken from reference TRBV5-1 and TRBJ2-5): KAGVTQTPRYLIKTRGQQVTLSCSPISGHRSVSWYQQTPGQGLQFLFEYFSETQRNKGNFPGRFSGRQFSNSRSEMNVSTLELGDSALYLCASSFGSYQETQYFGPGTRLLVL.

The chain carries TRBV6-5 and TRBJ2-7, with D maybe TRBD2 (6 bases). Germline CDR1 is MNHEY and CDR2 is SVGAGI. The CDR3 has 15 amino acids. The V and J ends lost 4 bases and 2 bases respectively, with 15 bases between them. CDR3 region: CASSSHPGLTYEQYF. DNA for the CDR3: TGTGCCAGCAGTTCGCATCCGGGACTGACCTACGAGCAGTACTTC.

The chain has TRBV10-3 and TRBJ2-1, with TRBD2 identical over 13 bases. Trimming took 8 bases from V and 3 from J; bases not matched to a gene: 4. The CDR3 is 15 residues long. Germline V gene sequence: CDR1 ENHRY, CDR2 SYGVKD. The CDR3 coding sequence is TGTGCCATCGCTGGGACTAGCGGGGACTACAATGAGCAGTTCTTC. Residues: CAIAGTSGDYNEQFF.

V usage is TRBV9 and J usage is TRBJ1-5; D not resolved. CDR1 SGDLS and CDR2 YYNGEE come from the germline V gene. The germline V and J ends were trimmed by 4 bases and 9 bases, with 11 bases remaining between them. The CDR3 is 12 amino acids. Written as DNA, the CDR3 is TGTGCCAGCAGCCTGCCCGAGCGGCCCCAGCATTTT. This encodes CASSLPERPQHF.

The chain uses TRBV5-1 and TRBJ1-1, with 8 bases matching TRBD1. The CDR3 spans 18 residues. In germline, CDR1 is SGHRS, CDR2 YFSETQ. The J segment lost 6 bases and the V segment lost 1 base, leaving 17 bases of the junction unmatched. The CDR3 spells CASSLNEVLGRGQAEAFF. DNA for the CDR3: TGCGCCAGCAGCTTGAACGAGGTATTGGGCAGGGGGCAGGCTGAAGCTTTCTTT.

This clonotype occurred many times. The CDR3 is CATSDRAAYNEQFF. The DNA for the CDR3 is TGTGCCACCAGTGACAGGGCTGCCTACAATGAGCAGTTCTTC. The V and J genes are TRBV24-1 and TRBJ2-1; weak D call: TRBD1 (5 bases). Trimming removed 4 bases at V and 2 bases at J, with 8 bases between. The CDR3 extends over 14 amino acids. Germline V gene sequence: CDR1 KGHDR, CDR2 SFDVKD.

V is TRBV3-1 and J is TRBJ2-7; weak D call: TRBD2 (6 bases). The germline gives CDR1 LGHDT, CDR2 YNNKEL (reference sequence). This CDR3 is built from 12 residues. Trimming removed 4 bases from V and 7 bases from J, with 11 bases in between. In DNA, the CDR3 is TGTGCCAGCAGCCGACCAGGGAGGGAGCAGTACTTC. As protein: CASSRPGREQYF.

This clonotype was counted at least ten times. The chain joins TRBV30 to TRBJ2-1; D could derive from TRBD1 or TRBD2 (6 bases each). Trimming cost V 7 bases and J 9 bases, with 16 bases left between them. This CDR3 is built from 12 residues. The germline CDR1 and CDR2 sequences are GTSNPN and SVGIG (reference sequence). The CDR3 DNA reads as TGTGCCTCGGACGGGGGCCTCACTGAGCAGTTCTTC. Its protein product is CASDGGLTEQFF.